The entry below describes one T cell receptor beta chain. The data were taken from a study of shared clonotypes between healthy human individuals. Clones were read by immunoSEQ multiplex PCR, and TCRdb kept only the in-frame ones, dropping some. Found here are approximately 1,000,000 clones, about 72% of them singletons; the top ten hold 0.85% to 1%. The sequenced sample was memory CD4+ T cells from PBMCs. Noted subset: CD45RA-negative fraction. This receptor was identified in a man aged 18 to 35 in good health. Some clones in this sample may be carry-over from other donors' samples.

CDR3: CASSQDSRVTYNEQFF. CDR3 bases: TGCGCCAGCAGCCAAGATTCCAGGGTAACCTACAATGAGCAGTTCTTC. This rearrangement joins TRBV4-1 to TRBJ2-1, with a weak D call TRBD1 (5 bases). The CDR3 is 16 amino acids. CDR1 is MGHRA, CDR2 YSYEKL, per germline. V lost 0 bases to trimming and J lost 2 bases, with 11 bases between them.